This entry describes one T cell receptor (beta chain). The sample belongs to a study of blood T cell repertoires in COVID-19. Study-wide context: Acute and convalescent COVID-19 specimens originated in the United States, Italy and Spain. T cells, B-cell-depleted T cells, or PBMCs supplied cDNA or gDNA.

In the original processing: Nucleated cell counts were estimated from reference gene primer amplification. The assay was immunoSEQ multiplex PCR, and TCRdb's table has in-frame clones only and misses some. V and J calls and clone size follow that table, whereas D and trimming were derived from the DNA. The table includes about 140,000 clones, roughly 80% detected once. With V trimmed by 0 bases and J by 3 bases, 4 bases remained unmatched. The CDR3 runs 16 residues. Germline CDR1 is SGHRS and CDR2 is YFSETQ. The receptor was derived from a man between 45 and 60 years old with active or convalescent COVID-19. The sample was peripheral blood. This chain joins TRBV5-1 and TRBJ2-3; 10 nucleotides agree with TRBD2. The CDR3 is CASSLAPSGGTDTQYF. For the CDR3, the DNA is TGCGCCAGCAGCTTGGCCCCTAGCGGGGGAACAGATACGCAGTATTTT.